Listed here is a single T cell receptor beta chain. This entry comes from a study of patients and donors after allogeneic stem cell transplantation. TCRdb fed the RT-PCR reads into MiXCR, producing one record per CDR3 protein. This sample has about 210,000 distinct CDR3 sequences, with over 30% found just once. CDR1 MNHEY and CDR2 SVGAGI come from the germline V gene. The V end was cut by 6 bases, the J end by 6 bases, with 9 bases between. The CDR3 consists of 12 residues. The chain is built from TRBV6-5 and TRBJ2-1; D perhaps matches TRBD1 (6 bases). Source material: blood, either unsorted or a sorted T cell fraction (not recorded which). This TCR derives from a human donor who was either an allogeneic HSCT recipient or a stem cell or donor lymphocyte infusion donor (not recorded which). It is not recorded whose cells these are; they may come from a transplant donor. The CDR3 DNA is TGTGCCAGCAGACAGGGTTCCAATGAGCAGTTCTTC. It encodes CASRQGSNEQFF.